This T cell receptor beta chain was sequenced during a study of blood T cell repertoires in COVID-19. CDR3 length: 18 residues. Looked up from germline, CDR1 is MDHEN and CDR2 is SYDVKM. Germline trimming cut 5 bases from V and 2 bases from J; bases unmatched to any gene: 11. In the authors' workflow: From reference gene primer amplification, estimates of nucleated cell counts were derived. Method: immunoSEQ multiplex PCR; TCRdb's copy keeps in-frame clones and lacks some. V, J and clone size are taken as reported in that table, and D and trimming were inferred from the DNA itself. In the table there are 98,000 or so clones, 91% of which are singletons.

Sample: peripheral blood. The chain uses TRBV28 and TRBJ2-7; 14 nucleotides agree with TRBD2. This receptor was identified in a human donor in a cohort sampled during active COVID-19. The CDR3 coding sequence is TGTGCCAGCAGTCCCCTTGGACTAGCGGGAGGCCAAGCCTACGAGCAGTACTTC. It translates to CASSPLGLAGGQAYEQYF.